This entry lists 7 T cell receptor beta chains sequenced from one sample in a study of identical twins. TCRdb ran MiXCR on the 5' RACE reads and lists one entry per CDR3 protein. The data contain some 500,000 distinct CDR3 sequences, 11% to 15% of them singletons. This sample also belongs to another study, concerning yellow fever vaccine responses in identical twins.

The source material was CD4+ T cells sorted from blood. Receptors were obtained from a woman between 18 and 29 years old in good health.

This clonotype was observed many times. The chain couples TRBV5-1 to TRBJ1-1; the D gene is possibly TRBD1 (5 bases). V was trimmed by 0 bases and J by 2 bases, leaving 8 bases between them. Germline loops: CDR1 SGHRS, CDR2 YFSETQ. The CDR3 extends over 14 amino acids. CDR3: CASSLVTANTEAFF. The CDR3 DNA is TGCGCCAGCAGCTTGGTGACAGCTAACACTGAAGCTTTCTTT.

The rearrangement joins TRBV28 to TRBJ2-5; TRBD2 aligns across 7 bases. CDR3 length: 14 residues. The germline V gene has CDR1 MDHEN and CDR2 SYDVKM. After removal of 5 bases from V and 5 bases from J, the junction contained 8 bases not matched to a gene. The CDR3 coding sequence is TGTGCCAGCAGTCGACACGGGGGGTTGGAGACCCAGTACTTC. This codes for CASSRHGGLETQYF.

This clonotype was found a few times. The chain couples TRBV3-1 to TRBJ2-7; 10 bases align to TRBD2. J lost 4 bases, V lost 0 bases, and 9 bases had no gene match. Germline V CDR1 and CDR2: LGHDT, YNNKEL (reference sequence). The CDR3 has 17 residues. The CDR3 loop reads CASSQDMGLAKVYEQYF. In DNA, the CDR3 is TGTGCCAGCAGCCAAGATATGGGACTAGCGAAGGTGTACGAGCAGTACTTC.

This clonotype occurred many times. The chain carries TRBV28 and TRBJ2-7, with D perhaps matching TRBD2 (6 bases). V lost 5 bases and J lost 2, with 16 bases in between. This CDR3 is built from 15 residues. In germline, CDR1 is MDHEN, CDR2 SYDVKM. The CDR3 DNA sequence: TGTGCCAGCAGTCCGGGACTTCTAGGCGCCTACGAGCAGTACTTC. Amino acids: CASSPGLLGAYEQYF. Using reference TRBV28 and TRBJ2-7 for the parts outside the CDR3, the full variable domain is DVKVTQSSRYLVKRTGEKVFLECVQDMDHENMFWYRQDPGLGLRLIYFSYDVKMKEKGDIPEGYSVSREKKERFSLILESASTNQTSMYLCASSPGLLGAYEQYFGPGTRLTVT.

There are a few counts of this clonotype. The V and J genes are TRBV29-1 and TRBJ2-7; 10 bases align to TRBD1. In germline, CDR1 is SQVTM, CDR2 ANQGSEA. The CDR3 length is 15 residues. V lost 6 bases to trimming and J lost 6 bases; unmatched junction nucleotides: 14. As DNA, the CDR3 is TGCAGCGTCCCCCGGGACAGGGGACGACTACGCGAGCAGTACTTC. Protein product: CSVPRDRGRLREQYF.

The chain joins TRBV6-1 to TRBJ2-5, with D perhaps given as TRBD1 or TRBD2 (5 bases each). The CDR3 is 13 residues long. The V and J ends lost 3 bases and 5 bases respectively, with 10 bases between them. Per germline, CDR1 MNHNS and CDR2 SASEGT. The CDR3 DNA reads as TGTGCCAGCAGTGAGGGACCAGGCGAGACCCAGTACTTC. This encodes CASSEGPGETQYF.

This chain links TRBV5-1 with TRBJ1-2, with D hard to call. This CDR3 comprises 14 residues. Germline V gives CDR1 SGHRS, CDR2 YFSETQ. V was shortened by 5 bases and J by 0 bases, with 11 bases between the two germline ends. CDR3 nucleotides: TGCGCCAGCAGGAGGGATTCCCCTAACTATGGCTACACCTTC. This translates into CASRRDSPNYGYTF.